The sequence of this T cell receptor beta chain was determined in a study of cytomegalovirus exposure and HLA in healthy donors. Findings and limits, study-wide: The authors later found TCR association rates varying by HLA locus, with DRB1 most and HLA-C fewest.

Trimming cost V 8 bases and J 2 bases, with 9 bases left between them. From germline, CDR1 is SEHNR and CDR2 FQNEAQ (reference sequence). CDR3 length: 12 amino acids. Details on this clone: What it binds is not known.

60 Vbeta and 13 Jbeta primers were used in PCR. Repertoires were generated with immunoSEQ multiplex PCR, while TCRdb's copy carries only in-frame clones and drops some. The table shows about 120,000 clones, with approximately 80% occurring only once. The V gene is TRBV7-9, the J gene TRBJ1-2; no clear D. The source of this sequence is a woman under 30 in good health and CMV-seronegative. Sequenced input: PBMCs. The CDR3 DNA sequence: TGTGCCAGCGCAGGCAGCAACTATGGCTACACCTTC. As protein: CASAGSNYGYTF.